One sample yielded the 14 T cell receptor beta chains listed below, sequenced in a study of siplizumab effects on memory and regulatory T cells. Sequenced by immunoSEQ multiplex PCR; TCRdb stores in-frame clones only, minus some. The table has around 82,000 clones, 90% to 95% seen once. Input material: CD8+ T cells sorted from blood. Receptors were obtained from a human donor in good health.

The chain couples TRBV2 to TRBJ2-3; 16 bases fit TRBD2. Trimming at V came to 7 bases and at J to 6 bases, leaving 7 bases not matched to a gene. Germline CDR1 and CDR2: SNHLY and FYNNEI. The length of the CDR3 is 16 residues. The CDR3 nucleotides read TGTGCCAGCACCCCGGGACTAGCGGGGGGGCCGGATACGCAGTATTTT. Its translation is CASTPGLAGGPDTQYF.

The CDR3 reads CASSLGLQGQPQHF. The CDR3 DNA reads TGTGCCAGCAGCTTGGGTCTCCAGGGGCAGCCCCAGCATTTT. The chain joins TRBV5-8 to TRBJ1-5; a possible D gene is TRBD1 (6 bases). The CDR3 length is 14 residues. Germline V CDR1 and CDR2: SGHTS, YDEGEE. Trimming removed 0 bases from V and 7 bases from J, with 11 bases in between.

The chain employs TRBV21-1 and TRBJ2-7; the table's D call, TRBD1, has no DNA check behind it. TRBV21-1 is labeled a pseudogene. The CDR3 spans 11 residues. The CDR3 here is CATKGVGEQYF. DNA for the CDR3: TGTGCCACCAAGGGGGTAGGCGAGCAGTACTTC.

The genes are TRBV12-5 and TRBJ2-7; perhaps TRBD2 as D (5 bases). Germline loops: CDR1 LGHNT, CDR2 FRNRAP. This CDR3 has 13 amino acids. V gave up 0 bases and J gave up 6 bases, with 9 bases separating them. The CDR3: CASGLVLGVEQYF. CDR3 DNA: TGTGCTAGTGGTTTGGTACTCGGGGTCGAGCAGTACTTC.

The chain joins TRBV6-5 to TRBJ2-5; a possible D gene is TRBD1 (6 bases). The CDR3 covers 14 residues. CDR1 and CDR2 (germline): MNHEY, SVGAGI. The V and J ends lost 2 bases and 3 bases respectively, with 10 bases between them. CDR3 in DNA: TGTGCCAGCAGTTACACCAGGACAGAAGAGACCCAGTACTTC. Its translation: CASSYTRTEETQYF.

This chain connects TRBV28 to TRBJ2-3, with 8 bases aligning to TRBD2. J gave up 2 bases and V 3 bases, and 4 bases lay outside the gene matches. CDR1 and CDR2 (germline): MDHEN, SYDVKM. This CDR3 comprises 15 residues. CDR3 DNA sequence: TGTGCCAGCAGTTTGAGGCGGGGGGACACAGATACGCAGTATTTT. Translating gives CASSLRRGDTDTQYF.

The rearrangement joins TRBV30 to TRBJ2-7, with D perhaps TRBD1 (6 bases). Germline values: CDR1 GTSNPN, CDR2 SVGIG (reference sequence). This CDR3 has 14 amino acids. The V end lost 4 bases, the J end lost 0 bases, and 13 bases lay between the germline ends. This CDR3 is CAWTVGDISYEQYF. DNA for the CDR3: TGTGCCTGGACGGTCGGGGACATCTCCTACGAGCAGTACTTC.

The rearrangement links TRBV11-2 to TRBJ1-5; D is uncertain. CDR1 and CDR2 from the germline V gene are SGHAT and FQNNGV. The ends were cut back, 5 bases at V and 1 base at J, with 9 bases in the middle. This CDR3 region has 14 residues. Written as DNA, the CDR3 is TGTGCCAGCAGCCTTGATGGGAGCAATCAGCCCCAGCATTTT. The encoded protein is CASSLDGSNQPQHF.

V usage is TRBV4-2 and J usage is TRBJ2-3; D ambiguous. The CDR3 extends over 12 amino acids. Deletions cut 1 base from V and 6 bases from J, with 5 bases between. Per germline, CDR1 LGHNA and CDR2 YNFKEQ. CDR3: CASSQGLDTQYF. CDR3 sequence (DNA): TGTGCCAGCAGCCAAGGACTCGATACGCAGTATTTT.

The rearrangement links TRBV28 to TRBJ1-1, with unresolved D. Germline loops: CDR1 MDHEN, CDR2 SYDVKM. The CDR3 sequence is 12 residues long. The V gene lost 5 bases and the J gene lost 5 bases, with 9 bases spanning the gap. CDR3 sequence (DNA): TGTGCCAGCAGTATTCGGTGGACTGAAGCTTTCTTT. This translates into CASSIRWTEAFF.

This clone was recorded once. The rearrangement joins TRBV19 to TRBJ1-1; D unclear. The CDR3 is made up of 11 amino acids. CDR1 LNHDA and CDR2 SQIVND come from the germline V gene (reference sequence). CDR3 residues: CAVRRGTEAFF. The DNA of the CDR3 is TGTGCGGTGAGACGGGGAACTGAAGCTTTCTTT. The full variable domain, rest sourced from reference TRBV19 and TRBJ1-1, is DGGITQSPKYLFRKEGQNVTLSCEQNLNHDAMYWYRQDPGQGLRLIYYSQIVNDFQKGDIAEGYSVSREKKESFPLTVTSAQKNPTAFYLCAVRRGTEAFFGQGTRLTVV.

This clone was recorded once. This chain links TRBV9 with TRBJ2-1; 8 nucleotides line up with TRBD2. The CDR3 is made up of 16 amino acids. CDR1 SGDLS and CDR2 YYNGEE come from the germline V gene. The V segment lost 0 bases and the J segment 10 bases; nucleotides outside the gene matches: 12. The CDR3 loop is CASSVGGGGPGPEQFF. CDR3 in DNA: TGTGCCAGCAGCGTAGGAGGCGGGGGGCCGGGACCCGAGCAGTTCTTC.

The V call is TRBV7-9, the J call TRBJ2-1; 7 positions agree with TRBD1. The ends lost 6 bases at V and 5 bases at J; junction bases unmatched: 10. CDR3 size: 15 residues. From germline, CDR1 is SEHNR and CDR2 FQNEAQ (reference sequence). DNA of the CDR3: TGTGCCAGCAGACACCGACAGGGCGGTCACAATGAGCAGTTCTTC. This gives the protein CASRHRQGGHNEQFF.

J is TRBJ1-3 and V is TRBV9; no firm D call. V lost 3 bases and J 0 bases, leaving 7 bases between the germline ends. Germline values: CDR1 SGDLS, CDR2 YYNGEE. This CDR3 is 14 amino acids long. The CDR3 protein is CASSEGSSGNTIYF. The CDR3 DNA follows: TGTGCCAGCAGCGAAGGCAGCTCTGGAAACACCATATATTTT.